The following is a T cell receptor (beta chain) sequence with its context. No antigen is known for it. These data come from a study of PD-1 blockade in classical Hodgkin lymphoma. The germline V gene has CDR1 MNHEY and CDR2 SMNVEV (reference sequence). This CDR3 is built from 15 residues. The V end was cut by 6 bases, the J end by 5 bases, with 16 bases between. Each patient's relapse followed autologous stem cell transplantation, and brentuximab vedotin exposure varied. Study-wide results and limits: Patients who began taking nivolumab under 1 year after ASCT were left out.

Generated by immunoSEQ multiplex PCR, the TCRdb table keeps only in-frame clones and is missing some. The sample yields 15,000 to 16,000 clones, roughly 88% seen once. This receptor was identified in a human donor with classical Hodgkin lymphoma. The rearrangement uses TRBV27 and TRBJ1-4; a weak D match, TRBD1 (6 bases). Sample: peripheral blood mononuclear cells (PBMCs), taken before the second cycle of nivolumab. The CDR3 DNA reads TGTGCCAGCAGGTTGGGACGGGGGCCCAATGAAAAACTGTTTTTT. Its protein is CASRLGRGPNEKLFF.